The 27 T cell receptor beta chains below come from one sample, sequenced in a study of shared clonotypes between healthy human individuals. Generated by immunoSEQ multiplex PCR, the TCRdb table keeps only in-frame clones and is missing some. Of some 1.5 million clones in the sample, 95% to 97% are singletons; the top ten hold more than 0.9%. The sequencing sample was made of naive CD4+ T cells sorted from blood. As for subset: CD45RA+ positively selected. These receptor sequences come from a man aged 30-40 years in good health.

In DNA, the CDR3 is TGTGCCACTAGCCAAGACGGGACCCGAGGCAATGAGCAGTTCTTC. Translating gives CATSQDGTRGNEQFF. The rearrangement joins TRBV19 to TRBJ2-1; D tentatively reads TRBD1 or TRBD2 (5 bases each). V was clipped by 10 bases and J by 6 bases, with 22 bases between them. The CDR3 runs 15 residues. Germline loops: CDR1 LNHDA, CDR2 SQIVND (reference sequence).

The CDR3 DNA is TGTGCCAGCAGCTTAACCGGTAGATACGAGCAGTACTTC. Protein: CASSLTGRYEQYF. The chain is built from TRBV13 and TRBJ2-7; D gene uncertain. The germline gives CDR1 PRHDT, CDR2 FYEKMQ (reference sequence). Trimming cost V 2 bases and J 4 bases, with 9 bases left between them. The CDR3 extends over 13 amino acids.

The V call is TRBV5-1, the J call TRBJ2-7; D remains ambiguous. This CDR3 has 15 amino acids. V was cut by 0 bases and J by 7 bases, with 17 bases left in between. Germline assignment: CDR1 SGHRS and CDR2 YFSETQ. CDR3 residues: CASSLAPDSAWEQYF. DNA of the CDR3: TGCGCCAGCAGCTTGGCCCCAGATAGTGCTTGGGAGCAGTACTTC.

The chain uses TRBV28 and TRBJ1-5, with D perhaps TRBD1 (6 bases). CDR1 is MDHEN and CDR2 is SYDVKM in the germline V gene. The length of the CDR3 is 16 residues. V lost 2 bases and J lost 2, with 13 bases in between. CDR3 DNA sequence: TGTGCCAGCAGTTTAGGTATCAGGGGCCGCAATCAGCCCCAGCATTTT. Its translation: CASSLGIRGRNQPQHF.

The V call is TRBV19, the J call TRBJ1-2; TRBD1 matches 7 bases. This CDR3 has 12 amino acids. The junction had 5 bases not matched to a gene; V was cut back by 6 bases and J by 7 bases. Germline V gene lookup returns CDR1 LNHDA and CDR2 SQIVND (reference sequence). CDR3 residues: CASSRGKAGYTF. CDR3 DNA sequence: TGTGCCAGTAGCAGGGGGAAGGCTGGCTACACCTTC.

Written as DNA, the CDR3 is TGCAGCGTCGGGACTAGCGGGAGATACGAGCAGTACTTC. Protein: CSVGTSGRYEQYF. The rearrangement joins TRBV29-1 to TRBJ2-7; 14 bases are shared with TRBD2. The V segment lost 6 bases and the J segment 4 bases; nucleotides outside the gene matches: 2. Germline lookup yields CDR1 SQVTM and CDR2 ANQGSEA. The length of the CDR3 is 13 residues.

The chain links TRBV27 to TRBJ2-1, with 11 bases lining up with TRBD2. The CDR3 totals 18 residues. CDR1 and CDR2 from the germline V gene are MNHEY and SMNVEV (reference sequence). The junction had 10 bases not matched to a gene; V was cut back by 1 base and J by 5 bases. The CDR3 DNA sequence: TGTGCCAGCAGTTTATTTACGAGGGGACTAGCGGTAAACAATGAGCAGTTCTTC. Its translation: CASSLFTRGLAVNNEQFF.

V and J are TRBV7-9 and TRBJ2-1; TRBD1 or TRBD2 may be the D gene (5 bases each). The V gene's germline CDR1 is SEHNR and CDR2 FQNEAQ (reference sequence). The CDR3 has 16 amino acids. V was cut by 4 bases and J by 4 bases, with 17 bases left in between. The CDR3 protein is CASSSGTPWGYNEQFF. The DNA for the CDR3 is TGTGCCAGCAGCTCCGGGACGCCTTGGGGTTACAATGAGCAGTTCTTC.

This chain uses TRBV2 with TRBJ1-4, with D unresolved. Trimming removed 4 bases at V and 5 bases at J, with 5 bases between. The CDR3 covers 12 residues. Germline lookup yields CDR1 SNHLY and CDR2 FYNNEI. The CDR3 sequence: CASSVANEKLFF. The CDR3 nucleotides read TGTGCCAGCAGTGTGGCAAATGAAAAACTGTTTTTT.

This sequence joins TRBV18 and TRBJ2-7; TRBD1 is a possible D gene (6 bases). The CDR3 is made up of 14 amino acids. Trimming cost V 4 bases and J 2 bases, with 12 bases left between them. Germline V CDR1 and CDR2: KGHSH, LQKENI. The CDR3 region is CASSRETGPYEQYF. The DNA for the CDR3 is TGTGCCAGCTCACGAGAGACAGGACCCTACGAGCAGTACTTC.

The chain recombines TRBV21-1 with TRBJ2-1. TRBV21-1 is noted as a pseudogene. The CDR3 contains 15 residues. CDR3 DNA: TGTGCCAGCAGCGGACCGTCCGACGGTCGCAATGAGCAGTTCTTC. Protein: CASSGPSDGRNEQFF.

This clone came up once. The chain is built from TRBV27 and TRBJ1-2; D not certain. Germline V gives CDR1 MNHEY, CDR2 SMNVEV (reference sequence). The germline V and J ends were trimmed by 0 bases and 7 bases, with 12 bases remaining between them. The CDR3 is 14 residues long. The CDR3 region is CASSLSRGLGGYTF. The CDR3 coding sequence is TGTGCCAGCAGTTTATCAAGAGGGCTCGGTGGCTACACCTTC.

J is TRBJ2-7 and V is TRBV10-2, with 13 positions matching TRBD2. Germline V CDR1 and CDR2: WSHSY, SAAADI. Trimming removed 5 bases from V and 4 bases from J; junction bases left unmatched: 2. This CDR3 contains 14 residues. The CDR3 DNA reads as TGCGCCAGCAGTCGGACTAGCGGGAGTTACGAGCAGTACTTC. It codes for CASSRTSGSYEQYF.

A note on this clone: Additional DNA sequences in this sample encode the identical CDR3. The chain has TRBV18 and TRBJ2-1, with D maybe TRBD2 (6 bases). Germline V gives CDR1 KGHSH, CDR2 LQKENI. This CDR3 comprises 15 residues. Trimming stripped 1 base from V and 2 bases from J, with 9 bases between. CDR3 nucleotide sequence: TGTGCCAGCTCACCACTGGGGGGAACCTACAATGAGCAGTTCTTC. Amino acids: CASSPLGGTYNEQFF.

V usage is TRBV27 and J usage is TRBJ2-7, with 10 bases identical to TRBD2. Germline V lookup: CDR1 MNHEY, CDR2 SMNVEV (reference sequence). After removal of 2 bases from V and 3 bases from J, the junction contained 10 bases not matched to a gene. The CDR3 has 17 amino acids. The CDR3 loop reads CASSLGLSGRAGYEQYF. The CDR3 region has the DNA TGTGCCAGCAGTTTAGGCCTCAGCGGGAGGGCGGGCTACGAGCAGTACTTC.

This chain joins TRBV2 and TRBJ2-7, with D perhaps assigned TRBD1 or TRBD2 (5 bases each). CDR3 length: 15 residues. CDR1 is SNHLY and CDR2 is FYNNEI in the germline V gene. Trimming removed 8 bases from V and 5 bases from J, with 22 bases in between. The CDR3 bases are TGTGCCAGCTTCCCCGGGGCAGAGGTACGGGACGAGCAGTACTTC. The encoded protein is CASFPGAEVRDEQYF.

This sequence joins TRBV6-5 and TRBJ1-4; no clear D. V was trimmed by 11 bases and J by 7 bases, leaving 14 bases between them. There are 12 residues in the CDR3. Per germline, CDR1 MNHEY and CDR2 SVGAGI. CDR3 loop: CAVWDRGEKLFF. The CDR3 nucleotides are TGTGCCGTATGGGATCGGGGTGAAAAACTGTTTTTT.

CDR3 protein: CASSMGGEGAQPQHF. The CDR3, as DNA: TGTGCCAGTAGTATGGGGGGCGAGGGAGCTCAGCCCCAGCATTTT. V and J are TRBV19 and TRBJ1-5; possibly TRBD1 for D (6 bases). Trimming took 3 bases from V and 6 from J, leaving 15 bases between them. The CDR3 length is 15 residues. Germline CDR1 LNHDA, CDR2 SQIVND (reference sequence).

In this sample, this clone turned up once. The V and J genes are TRBV18 and TRBJ1-4, with D hard to call. Trimming shortened V by 5 bases and J by 8 bases, and 15 bases separated the two germline ends. The germline CDR1 and CDR2 sequences are KGHSH and LQKENI. The length of the CDR3 is 14 residues. CDR3 nucleotides: TGTGCCAGCTCATACCTAACCGGGGAGGAAAAACTGTTTTTT. It translates to CASSYLTGEEKLFF.

Regarding this clone: Other DNA sequences in the same sample also yield this CDR3. The chain carries TRBV5-5 and TRBJ2-7; D uncertain. Germline lookup yields CDR1 SGHKS and CDR2 YYEKEE (reference sequence). V was pared by 0 bases and J by 4 bases, with 2 bases between. The CDR3 runs 11 residues. CDR3 DNA sequence: TGTGCCAGCAGCTTGGGGTACGAGCAGTACTTC. As protein: CASSLGYEQYF. The variable domain in full, with the rest retrieved from reference TRBV5-5 and TRBJ2-7, is DAGVTQSPTHLIKTRGQQVTLRCSPISGHKSVSWYQQVLGQGPQFIFQYYEKEERGRGNFPDRFSARQFPNYSSELNVNALLLGDSALYLCASSLGYEQYFGPGTRLTVT.

The genes are TRBV5-6 and TRBJ2-5, with no clear D. Germline assignment: CDR1 SGHDT and CDR2 YYEEEE. The CDR3 runs 12 residues. The V and J ends lost 3 bases and 5 bases respectively, with 8 bases between them. The CDR3 DNA is TGTGCCAGCAGCTGGTGGCGGGAGACCCAGTACTTC. Encoded protein: CASSWWRETQYF. The full variable domain, its missing parts supplied by reference TRBV5-6 and TRBJ2-5, is DAGVTQSPTHLIKTRGQQVTLRCSPKSGHDTVSWYQQALGQGPQFIFQYYEEEERQRGNFPDRFSGHQFPNYSSELNVNALLLGDSALYLCASSWWRETQYFGPGTRLLVL.

Only one count was recorded for this clone. This chain joins TRBV14 and TRBJ1-2; D is undetermined. Between the trimmed V and J ends, which lost 1 base and 3 bases, there was a span of 6 bases. The CDR3 runs 13 residues. Germline V gives CDR1 SGHDN, CDR2 FVKESK. CDR3 region: CASSQGLDYGYTF. The CDR3 nucleotides read TGTGCCAGCAGCCAAGGTTTGGACTATGGCTACACCTTC.

The J gene is TRBJ2-5, the V gene TRBV27, with D maybe TRBD2 (6 bases). Trimming removed 5 bases at V and 2 bases at J, with 21 bases between. Looked up from germline, CDR1 is MNHEY and CDR2 is SMNVEV (reference sequence). The CDR3 sequence is 17 residues long. CDR3 sequence: CASSLRLRSGRQETQYF. CDR3 DNA: TGTGCCAGCAGTCTAAGATTGAGGAGCGGGCGTCAAGAGACCCAGTACTTC.

The V and J genes are TRBV20-1 and TRBJ2-7; 7 bases fit TRBD1. Looked up from germline, CDR1 is DFQATT and CDR2 is SNEGSKA (reference sequence). J gave up 12 bases and V 4 bases, and 9 bases lay outside the gene matches. CDR3 size: 11 residues. CDR3 coding DNA: TGCAGTGCTACCGGGACAGCCGATTCGTACTTC. Its protein product is CSATGTADSYF.

The chain combines TRBV10-3 with TRBJ2-3; 10 bases align to TRBD2. V lost 3 bases to trimming and J lost 3 bases; unmatched junction nucleotides: 15. Germline CDR1 and CDR2: ENHRY and SYGVKD. This CDR3 has 19 residues. The CDR3 nucleotides read TGTGCCATCAGTGAACCAGCGGGAGGGCCGAAAGGTGGGACAGATACGCAGTATTTT. Translation gives CAISEPAGGPKGGTDTQYF.

V is TRBV19 and J is TRBJ2-3, with TRBD2 matching 8 bases. This CDR3 comprises 18 residues. Germline-derived CDR1 and CDR2 are LNHDA and SQIVND (reference sequence). V gave up 5 bases and J gave up 2 bases; unmatched junction bases: 15. CDR3 sequence: CASSSLSSGMGYTDTQYF. In nucleotides, the CDR3 is TGTGCCAGTAGTTCGCTCAGTAGCGGGATGGGGTACACAGATACGCAGTATTTT.

The DNA for the CDR3 is TGTGCCAGCAGCTTCCGACCTGGCACACCTTCTTACGAGCAGTACTTC. Translating it yields CASSFRPGTPSYEQYF. The chain is built from TRBV11-2 and TRBJ2-7; no clear D gene. Looked up from germline, CDR1 is SGHAT and CDR2 is FQNNGV. V lost 3 bases and J lost 4, with 19 bases in between. This CDR3 has 16 residues.